A single sample gave rise to the 2 T cell receptor beta chains below, sequenced in a study of vaccination effects on CD4 cells after COVID-19 (dated 2022 in TCRdb). Library preparation was by the immunoSEQ multiplex PCR assay. TCRdb provides this immuneACCESS table in a form limited to in-frame rearrangements. Some clones are lacking; in checked studies, under half of them reflect an unresolved V gene, and why the rest are absent is not known. The sample profile shows 55,000 or so clones; roughly 77% of them were found once. The ten top clones hold around 5% of the sample. In the ViraFEST assay, PBMC were stimulated with viral peptide pools, and antigen-specific CD4+ T cell clonotypes were then identified by expansion using TCR sequencing. After less than 13 days of culture, CD4+ T cells were isolated with the EasySep CD4+ T cell isolation kit. Convalescent patients had PCR-confirmed SARS-CoV-2 infection between March and December 2020, before Alpha, Beta and Delta variants emerged in the United States.

No antigen has been assigned to these receptors. The source was CD4+ T cells from PBMCs cultured with HIV peptides, collected before COVID-19 vaccination. What the cell subset or site label conveys for this sample: HIV-1 Nef peptide pool negative control/reference culture. Receptors were obtained from a human donor who had a prior SARS-CoV-2 infection.

The chain has TRBV19 and TRBJ2-4; the D is unclear. This CDR3 has 15 residues. With 3 bases removed from V and 3 bases from J, the gap between germline ends came to 12 bases. Germline CDR1 LNHDA, CDR2 SQIVND (reference sequence). CDR3 nucleotide sequence: TGTGCCAGTAGTATCGGCTCCGTAGTCAAAAACATTCAGTACTTC. It specifies CASSIGSVVKNIQYF.

The chain uses TRBV5-1 and TRBJ2-1; 9 bases match TRBD2. V was pared by 0 bases and J by 9 bases, with 7 bases of the junction left unmatched. This CDR3 has 15 residues. Germline V gene sequence: CDR1 SGHRS, CDR2 YFSETQ. The CDR3 bases are TGCGCCAGCAGCTTGGCCTCCGGGACTAGCTCTGAGCAGTTCTTC. Translated: CASSLASGTSSEQFF.